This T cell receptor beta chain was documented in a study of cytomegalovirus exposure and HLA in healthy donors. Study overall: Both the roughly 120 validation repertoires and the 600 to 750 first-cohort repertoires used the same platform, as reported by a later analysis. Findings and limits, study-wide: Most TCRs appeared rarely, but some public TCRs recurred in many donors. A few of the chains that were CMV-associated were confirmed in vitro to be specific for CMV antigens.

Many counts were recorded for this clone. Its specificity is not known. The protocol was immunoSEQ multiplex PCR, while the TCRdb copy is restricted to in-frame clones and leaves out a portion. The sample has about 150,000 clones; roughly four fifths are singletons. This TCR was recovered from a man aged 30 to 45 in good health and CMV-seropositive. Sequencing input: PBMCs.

CDR3 sequence: CASSLPGVGYEQYF. CDR3 sequence (DNA): TGTGCCAGCAGCTTACCGGGAGTAGGGTACGAGCAGTACTTC. J is TRBJ2-7 and V is TRBV11-2; the D gene is possibly TRBD2 (6 bases). CDR1 is SGHAT and CDR2 is FQNNGV in the germline V gene. With 2 bases removed from V and 4 bases from J, the gap between germline ends came to 12 bases. CDR3 length: 14 amino acids.